This is a list of T cell receptor beta chains from one sample in a study of cytomegalovirus exposure and HLA in healthy donors. TCRdb keeps only in-frame clones here, not all; method: immunoSEQ multiplex PCR. Here the sample spans about 120,000 clones, approximately 80% being singletons. Sequencing was performed on PBMCs. The receptors were sampled from a female donor in good health and CMV-seropositive. CDR3s include the opening cysteine and the closing phenylalanine or tryptophan. The order of the fields is CDR3 protein, CDR3 DNA, D gene, clone size, V gene, J gene. A D gene is named only where the DNA matches it firmly. Some rows have no size entry. The others give once, few or many, or a class for an expanded clone.

CDR3: CASSLASGWESTDTQYF; DNA: TGTGCCAGCAGCTTAGCGTCAGGGTGGGAATCCACAGATACGCAGTATTTT; D: .; size: .; V: TRBV7-2; J: TRBJ2-3
CDR3: CAGAQGALYNEQFF; DNA: TGTGCCGGAGCACAGGGGGCACTCTACAATGAGCAGTTCTTC; D: TRBD1; size: .; V: TRBV6-1; J: TRBJ2-1
CDR3: CASSPSKGLGSNQPQHF; DNA: TGTGCCAGCAGCCCTTCCAAAGGACTAGGGAGCAATCAGCCCCAGCATTTT; D: .; size: few; V: TRBV5-6; J: TRBJ1-5
CDR3: CASSQAVRGQDEQFF; DNA: TGTGCCAGCAGCCAAGCAGTGAGAGGCCAAGATGAGCAGTTCTTC; D: .; size: few; V: TRBV4-2; J: TRBJ2-1
CDR3: CASSPGTTGEKLFF; DNA: TGTGCCAGCTCACCAGGGACAACGGGTGAAAAACTGTTTTTT; D: .; size: once; V: TRBV18; J: TRBJ1-4
CDR3: CASSLMGALNEKLFF; DNA: TGCGCCAGCAGCTTGATGGGAGCTTTGAATGAAAAACTGTTTTTT; D: .; size: .; V: TRBV5-1; J: TRBJ1-4
CDR3: CASSVGGSPLHF; DNA: TGTGCCAGCAGCGTAGGAGGCTCACCCCTCCACTTT; D: .; size: .; V: TRBV9; J: TRBJ1-6
CDR3: CATSTGVGDTQYF; DNA: TGTGCCACCAGCACAGGGGTCGGAGATACGCAGTATTTT; D: .; size: .; V: TRBV15; J: TRBJ2-3
CDR3: CASSGPGQLNTEAFF; DNA: TGTGCCAGCAGCGGACCGGGACAGCTGAACACTGAAGCTTTCTTT; D: TRBD1; size: .; V: TRBV7-9; J: TRBJ1-1
CDR3: CASALAARSSYNSPLHF; DNA: TGTGCCAGCGCCTTAGCCGCTCGGAGCTCCTATAATTCACCCCTCCACTTT; D: .; size: .; V: TRBV11-2; J: TRBJ1-6
CDR3: CASMSTGGLLSPLHF; DNA: TGTGCCAGCATGAGTACAGGGGGCCTCTTATCACCCCTCCACTTT; D: TRBD1; size: .; V: TRBV6-5; J: TRBJ1-6
CDR3: CAWSAGSNQPQHF; DNA: TGTGCCTGGAGTGCAGGGAGCAATCAGCCCCAGCATTTT; D: .; size: .; V: TRBV30; J: TRBJ1-5
CDR3: CASSLTGGTEAFF; DNA: TGTGCCAGCAGCTTGACTGGGGGGACTGAAGCTTTCTTT; D: .; size: .; V: TRBV5-4; J: TRBJ1-1
CDR3: CSARSDYGYTF; DNA: TGCAGTGCTAGGTCCGACTATGGCTACACCTTC; D: .; size: once; V: TRBV20-1; J: TRBJ1-2
CDR3: CASRSSSGGQSLYNEQFF; DNA: TGTGCCAGCAGATCCTCTAGCGGGGGCCAGAGCCTATACAATGAGCAGTTCTTC; D: TRBD2; size: .; V: TRBV13; J: TRBJ2-1
CDR3: CASRGGVGHNQPQHF; DNA: TGTGCCAGCAGGGGGGGTGTAGGGCATAATCAGCCCCAGCATTTT; D: .; size: .; V: TRBV6-5; J: TRBJ1-5
CDR3: CASSPPPDYGYTF; DNA: TGTGCCAGCAGTCCCCCGCCGGACTATGGCTACACCTTC; D: .; size: .; V: TRBV6-1; J: TRBJ1-2
CDR3: CASSLAAGDTEAFF; DNA: TGTGCCAGCAGCTTAGCGGCAGGGGATACTGAAGCTTTCTTT; D: .; size: .; V: TRBV11-1; J: TRBJ1-1
CDR3: CASGLGTVYEQYF; DNA: TGTGCTAGTGGTTTGGGGACAGTCTACGAGCAGTACTTC; D: .; size: .; V: TRBV12-5; J: TRBJ2-7
CDR3: CASSQGAGIYEQYF; DNA: TGCGCCAGCAGCCAAGGGGCCGGGATCTACGAGCAGTACTTC; D: .; size: .; V: TRBV4-1; J: TRBJ2-7
CDR3: CASSGVPGAYEQYF; DNA: TGTGCCAGCAGTGGGGTGCCGGGGGCCTACGAGCAGTACTTC; D: .; size: .; V: TRBV6-5; J: TRBJ2-7